One and the same sample provided the 8 T cell receptor beta chains below, sequenced in a study of metastatic and nonmetastatic thyroid tumors. TCRdb reprocessed the PCR reads via MiXCR. The sample gives 40,000 or so clones, around a sixth of which show up once; 9.9% is in the top ten. Among the patients, none had received any treatment before thyroid surgery. Sequenced material: tumor tissue. Receptors were obtained from a female donor with papillary thyroid cancer or a benign thyroid nodule (not recorded which). Some clones in this sample may be carry-over from other donors' samples.

This clone was found a few times. One end of the junction fails to match germline, which may point to a read error. V and J are TRBV19 and TRBJ1-1, with D unresolved. The germline V gene encodes CDR1 LNHDA and CDR2 SQIVND (reference sequence). The CDR3 covers 13 residues. Written as DNA, the CDR3 is TGTGCCAGTAGTATAAGCGCGAACGCTGAAGCTTTCTTT. Translated, it gives CASSISANAEAFF.

This clone has a handful of counts. A much larger clonotype is one base distant, so this may be a read error. The chain has TRBV20-1 and TRBJ2-1, with TRBD1 matching 8 bases. Germline CDR1 and CDR2: DFQATT and SNEGSKA (reference sequence). The CDR3 spans 15 residues. Trimming took 2 bases from V and 5 from J; bases not matched to a gene: 8. CDR3 region: CSARFRDRFHNEQFF. Written as DNA, the CDR3 is TGCAGTGCTAGATTCCGGGACAGGTTTCACAATGAGCAGTTCTTC.

This clone was observed a handful of times. A much larger clone sits a single nucleotide away, making a read error possible. This sample also contains other DNA sequences that code for the same CDR3. The gene calls are TRBV5-6 and TRBJ1-1; D uncertain. In germline, CDR1 is SGHDT, CDR2 YYEEEE. Deletions cut 6 bases from V and 11 bases from J, with 23 bases between. The CDR3 covers 14 residues. CDR3 nucleotide sequence: TGTGCCAGCACCGTGTTATCCGGTCGTGGGCGGGCTTTCTTT. Protein product: CASTVLSGRGRAFF.

This clone was counted ten times or more. Given a much more abundant clone one base away, this may be a read error. The sample carries other DNA sequences with the same CDR3. V gene TRBV7-3 combines with J gene TRBJ2-1, with 8 bases fitting TRBD2. Germline CDR1 is SGHTA and CDR2 is FQGTGA. This CDR3 is built from 16 residues. The CDR3 loop is CASSLITGLGIDEQFF. DNA for the CDR3: TGTGCCAGCAGCTTAATTACGGGACTAGGAATCGATGAGCAGTTTTTC.

Ten or more counts support this clone. This rearrangement joins TRBV20-1 to TRBJ1-6; D may be TRBD1 (5 bases). Trimming left V 6 bases short and J 5 bases short, with 14 bases between. This CDR3 has 14 amino acids. In germline, CDR1 is DFQATT, CDR2 SNEGSKA (reference sequence). The CDR3 DNA sequence: TGCAGTGCCCAGCGGGGGGGTCATAATTCACCCCTCCACTTT. This gives the protein CSAQRGGHNSPLHF.

As for this clone: The conserved phenylalanine or tryptophan is not found at the CDR3 terminus, so this likely reflects a read error. The chain is built from TRBV12-5 and TRBJ1-2, with D possibly being TRBD1 (5 bases). V dropped 4 bases and J dropped 3 bases, with 18 bases sitting between them. Germline V gene lookup returns CDR1 LGHNT and CDR2 FRNRAP. CDR3 length: 16 amino acids. In DNA, the CDR3 is TGTGCTAGTGGTTCAACCGGGACCCAGAGTGACTATGGCTACACCCTC. Translation: CASGSTGTQSDYGYTL.

This clone was counted only a few times. This clone may be a read error of a much larger clone one base away. V is TRBV29-1 and J is TRBJ2-7, with 12 bases lining up with TRBD2. The end of the DNA is better explained by TRBJ2-1, so the J call may be wrong. CDR3 length: 16 amino acids. Germline V lookup: CDR1 SQVTM, CDR2 ANQGSEA. The CDR3 loop is CSVDRTSGDPMYEQFF. The DNA of the CDR3 is TGCAGCGTTGATAGGACTAGCGGGGACCCTATGTACGAGCAGTTCTTC.

This clone was seen many times. This chain connects TRBV11-2 to TRBJ2-7; 8 bases are shared with TRBD2. CDR1 and CDR2 from the germline V gene are SGHAT and FQNNGV. The CDR3 consists of 13 residues. J was trimmed by 2 bases and V by 5 bases; bases with no gene match: 2. The CDR3 loop reads CASSQAGAYEQYF. The CDR3 region has the DNA TGTGCCAGCAGCCAAGCGGGAGCCTACGAGCAGTACTTC.